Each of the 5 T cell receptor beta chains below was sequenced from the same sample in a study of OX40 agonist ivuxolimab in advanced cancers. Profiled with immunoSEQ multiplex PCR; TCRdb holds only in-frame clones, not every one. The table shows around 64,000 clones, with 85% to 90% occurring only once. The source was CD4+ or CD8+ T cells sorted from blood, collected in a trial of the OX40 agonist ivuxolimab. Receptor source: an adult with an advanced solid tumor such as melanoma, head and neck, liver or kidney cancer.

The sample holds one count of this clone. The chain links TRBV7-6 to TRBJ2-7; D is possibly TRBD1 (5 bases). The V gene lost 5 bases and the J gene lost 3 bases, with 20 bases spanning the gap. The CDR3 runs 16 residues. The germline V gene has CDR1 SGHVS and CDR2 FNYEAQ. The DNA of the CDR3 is TGTGCCAGCAGCCGAGAACAGGCCCTAATGGGCTACGAGCAGTACTTC. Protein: CASSREQALMGYEQYF.

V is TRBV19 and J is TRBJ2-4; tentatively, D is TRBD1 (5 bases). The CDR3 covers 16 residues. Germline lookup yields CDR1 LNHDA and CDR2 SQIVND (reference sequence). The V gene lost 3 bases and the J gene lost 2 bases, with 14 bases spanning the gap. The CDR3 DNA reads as TGTGCCAGTAGTATCTCAGGGCTCGGGTCCAAAAACATTCAGTACTTC. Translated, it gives CASSISGLGSKNIQYF.

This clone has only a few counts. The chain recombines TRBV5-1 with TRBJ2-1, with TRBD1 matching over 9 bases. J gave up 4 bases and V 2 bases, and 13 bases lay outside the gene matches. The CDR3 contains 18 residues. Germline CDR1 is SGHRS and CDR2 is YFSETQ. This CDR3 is CASSFPKEQGAGYNEQFF. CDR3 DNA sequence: TGCGCCAGCAGCTTCCCAAAGGAACAGGGGGCTGGGTACAATGAGCAGTTCTTC.

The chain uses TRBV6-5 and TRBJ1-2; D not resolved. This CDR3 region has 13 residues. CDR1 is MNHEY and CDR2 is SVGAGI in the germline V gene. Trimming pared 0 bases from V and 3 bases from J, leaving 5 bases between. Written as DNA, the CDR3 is TGTGCCAGCAGTTACTCGACATACTATGGCTACACCTTC. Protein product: CASSYSTYYGYTF.

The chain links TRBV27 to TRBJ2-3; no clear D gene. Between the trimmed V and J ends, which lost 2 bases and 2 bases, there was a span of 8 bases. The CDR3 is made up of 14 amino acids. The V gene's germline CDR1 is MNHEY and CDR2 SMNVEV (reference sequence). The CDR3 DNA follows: TGTGCCAGCAGTTTAGTGTTAGCCACAGATACGCAGTATTTT. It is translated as CASSLVLATDTQYF.